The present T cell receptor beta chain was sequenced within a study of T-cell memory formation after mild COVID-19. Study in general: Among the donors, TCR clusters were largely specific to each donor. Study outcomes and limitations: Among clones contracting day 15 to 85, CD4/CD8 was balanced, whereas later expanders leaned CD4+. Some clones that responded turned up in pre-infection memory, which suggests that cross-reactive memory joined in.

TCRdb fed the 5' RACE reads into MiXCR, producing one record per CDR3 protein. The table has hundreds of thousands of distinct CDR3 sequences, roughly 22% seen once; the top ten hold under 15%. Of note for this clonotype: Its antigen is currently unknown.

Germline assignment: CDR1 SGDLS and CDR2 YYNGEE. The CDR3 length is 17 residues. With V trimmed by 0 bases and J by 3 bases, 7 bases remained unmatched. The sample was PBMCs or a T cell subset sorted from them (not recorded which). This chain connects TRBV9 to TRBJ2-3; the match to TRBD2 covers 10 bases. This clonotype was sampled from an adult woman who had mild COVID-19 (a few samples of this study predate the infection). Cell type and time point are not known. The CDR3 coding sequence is TGTGCCAGCAGCGTAGCAGGACTAGCGGTGAGAACAGATACGCAGTATTTT. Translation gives CASSVAGLAVRTDTQYF.